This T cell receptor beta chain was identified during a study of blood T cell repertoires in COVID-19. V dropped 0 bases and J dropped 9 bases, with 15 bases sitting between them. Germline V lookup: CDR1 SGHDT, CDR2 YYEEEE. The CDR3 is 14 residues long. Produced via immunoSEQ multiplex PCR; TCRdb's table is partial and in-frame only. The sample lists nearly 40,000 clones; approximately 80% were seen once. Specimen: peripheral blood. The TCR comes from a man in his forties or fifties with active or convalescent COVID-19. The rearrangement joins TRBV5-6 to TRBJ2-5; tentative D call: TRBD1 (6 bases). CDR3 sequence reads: CASSLDRDTRAQYF. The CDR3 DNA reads TGTGCCAGCAGCTTGGACCGGGACACACGGGCCCAGTACTTC.